This is a list of T cell receptor beta chains from one sample in a study of CD8 T cells in ankylosing spondylitis. TCRdb reprocessed the 5' RACE reads via MiXCR and lists one record per CDR3 protein. The sample carries roughly 490,000 distinct CDR3 sequences, less than 6% recorded once. Sample: blood, either unsorted or a sorted T cell fraction (not recorded which). The origin of the receptors is a male donor with ankylosing spondylitis. The CDR3 runs from the conserved cysteine through the conserved F or W. The D gene is left open where the match is weak. For some rows the clone size is stated as once, few or many, or as a class when expanded; others skip it.

d_call clone_size cdr3_length j_call v_call cdr3_nt cdr3_aa
NA many 11 TRBJ2-7 TRBV12-3/TRBV12-4 TGTGCCAGCAGTTTTTGGGACGAGCAGTACTTC CASSFWDEQYF
TRBD1 NA 15 TRBJ1-6 TRBV5-1 TGCGCCAGCAGCTTGTTTGACAGGGATAATTCACCCCTCCACTTT CASSLFDRDNSPLHF
TRBD2 once 19 TRBJ2-3 TRBV20-1 TGCAGTGCTAGATCCCCGACTAGCGGGATATACCTTAGCACAGATACGCAGTATTTT CSARSPTSGIYLSTDTQYF
NA many 14 TRBJ1-6 TRBV20-1 TGCAGTGCTAGTGACGGCTCCTATAATTCACCCCTCCACTTT CSASDGSYNSPLHF
TRBD2 many 17 TRBJ2-1 TRBV7-2 TGTGCCAGCAGCTCCTCCTGGGCGACTAGCGGGATTTACGAGAAGTTCTTC CASSSSWATSGIYEKFF
NA few 15 TRBJ2-7 TRBV4-2 TGTGCCAGCAGCCAGGGCCGGTTAGTCACCTACGAGCAGTACTTC CASSQGRLVTYEQYF
NA many 14 TRBJ1-1 TRBV5-1 TGCGCCAGCAGCTCCCTAGGAGTGAACACTGAAGCTTTCTTT CASSSLGVNTEAFF
TRBD1 NA 15 TRBJ1-1 TRBV7-2 TGTGCCAGCAGCTTCGTGGGACAGCCGAACACTGAAGCTTTCTTT CASSFVGQPNTEAFF
NA many 14 TRBJ2-3 TRBV3-1 TGTGCCAGCAGCCCCCAGTCAGCGAGCGATACGCAGTATTTT CASSPQSASDTQYF
NA many 13 TRBJ2-1 TRBV29-1 TGCAGCGGAATCCCCGGGGGATTAAATGAGCAGTTCTTC CSGIPGGLNEQFF
NA few 14 TRBJ1-4 TRBV7-9 TGTGCCAGTTCCCCGGGACGGGGAGTTGAAAAACTGTTTTTT CASSPGRGVEKLFF
NA many 14 TRBJ1-5 TRBV6-1 TGTGCCAGCAGTGAATGGATAGATAGACAGCCCCAGCATTTT CASSEWIDRQPQHF
NA many 14 TRBJ1-4 TRBV5-5 TGTGCCAGCAGCTTGAGATCCGGGAATGAAAAACTGTTTTTT CASSLRSGNEKLFF
NA NA 14 TRBJ1-1 TRBV2 TGTGCCAGCAGGGGTAGGGACGGTTTGACTGAAGCTTTCTTT CASRGRDGLTEAFF
NA few 15 TRBJ1-2 TRBV5-1 TGCGCCAGCAGCCCCGATTGGCGGCCGATCTATGGCTACACCTTC CASSPDWRPIYGYTF
NA NA 13 TRBJ2-7 TRBV29-1 TGCAGCGTTGAAGAAGGCCTAGCGTACGAGCAGTACTTC CSVEEGLAYEQYF
TRBD1 many 13 TRBJ1-5 TRBV6-1 TGTGCCAGCACGGGACAGCAGAATCAGCCCCAGCATTTT CASTGQQNQPQHF
NA many 16 TRBJ2-3 TRBV4-2 TGTGCCAGCAGCCCAGGCGAGGGATTGGGCACAGATACGCAGTATTTT CASSPGEGLGTDTQYF
NA few 14 TRBJ2-5 TRBV28 TGTGCCAGCAGCCCCCCAGGGCACCCAGAGACCCAGTACTTC CASSPPGHPETQYF
TRBD2 many 18 TRBJ2-2 TRBV5-5 TGTGCCAGCAGCTTTTCAGGACTAGCGGGATTGAACACCGGGGAGCTGTTTTTT CASSFSGLAGLNTGELFF
TRBD1 NA 18 TRBJ2-5 TRBV15 TGTGCCACCAGCAGAGTAGGTTGGGGACAGGGTACTATTCGGACCCAGTACTTC CATSRVGWGQGTIRTQYF
NA few 15 TRBJ2-7 TRBV7-9 TGTGCCAGCAGCCCGTCGGGACCGAGCTCCTACGAGCAGTACTTC CASSPSGPSSYEQYF
TRBD1 many 15 TRBJ1-6 TRBV5-1 TGCGCCAGCAGCTTGGTAGGGGACAGAAATTCACCCCTCCACTTT CASSLVGDRNSPLHF
NA many 15 TRBJ1-1 TRBV4-3 TGCGCCAGCAGCCATCCGGGGAGAGAGAACACTGAAGCTTTCTTT CASSHPGRENTEAFF
TRBD1 few 13 TRBJ2-7 TRBV20-1 TGCAGCGCCTGGGACAGCGCCTCCTACGAGCAGTACTTC CSAWDSASYEQYF
NA NA 15 TRBJ2-3 TRBV7-2 TGTGCCAGCAGCTTAGGGGCAAGGGGTGCAGATACGCAGTACTTT CASSLGARGADTQYF
NA many 16 TRBJ2-1 TRBV27 TGTGCCAGCAGTTTAAGGTACAGCGATACCTACAATGAGCAGTTCTTC CASSLRYSDTYNEQFF
NA many 14 TRBJ1-2 TRBV15 TGTGCCACCCGCCCGAGGGGCAGGGCTGATGGCTACACCTTC CATRPRGRADGYTF
NA many 14 TRBJ1-1 TRBV5-5 TGTGCCAGCAGCTTGAAAGGTCTTAACACTGAAGCTTTCTTT CASSLKGLNTEAFF
TRBD2 many 14 TRBJ2-7 TRBV7-9 TGTGCCAGCAGCATTCTAGCGGGAGGATACGAGCAGTACTTC CASSILAGGYEQYF
TRBD1 few 16 TRBJ2-3 TRBV15 TGTGCCACCAGCAGAGATGGGACAGGGTTCGGGGATACGCAGTATTTT CATSRDGTGFGDTQYF
NA NA 16 TRBJ2-3 TRBV28 TGTGCCAGCAGTTTAAACAGGCCCATGGGCACAGATACGCAGTATTTT CASSLNRPMGTDTQYF
TRBD2 many 16 TRBJ2-1 TRBV4-2 TGTGCCAGCAGCCCCTCCCCGGGGCTAGCGGGAGGTGAGCAGTTCTTC CASSPSPGLAGGEQFF
TRBD1 many 15 TRBJ1-1 TRBV11-2 TGTGCCAGCAGCCCCTCGAGGAGGGGGCAATTGGGAGCTTTCTTT CASSPSRRGQLGAFF
NA few 13 TRBJ1-2 TRBV6-1 TGTGCCAGCAGCCACGGGGGCACCTATGGCTACACCTTC CASSHGGTYGYTF
TRBD1 many 12 TRBJ1-1 TRBV29-1 TGCAGCGTCAACAGGGGAGGCACTGAAGCTTTCTTT CSVNRGGTEAFF
NA many 16 TRBJ1-1 TRBV12-3/TRBV12-4 TGTGCCAGCAGCCGGGTAGGTGGGGCTCTACGCACTGAAGCTTTCTTT CASSRVGGALRTEAFF
NA many 15 TRBJ2-7 TRBV18 TGTGCCAGCTCACCTTCCTCCGGGACAATCTACGAGCAGTACTTC CASSPSSGTIYEQYF
NA many 15 TRBJ2-3 TRBV5-1 TGCGCCAGCAGCTTGGGGCAGCTTCTTACAGATACGCAGTATTTT CASSLGQLLTDTQYF
TRBD1 many 11 TRBJ2-1 TRBV29-1 TGCAGCGTCGACAGGGGGAATGAGCAGTTCTTC CSVDRGNEQFF
NA many 16 TRBJ2-7 TRBV5-1 TGCGCCAGCAGCTTGAAGAACAGCGCGAGCTCCTACGAGCAGTACTTC CASSLKNSASSYEQYF
NA many 13 TRBJ2-3 TRBV4-3 TGCGCCAGCAGCCAAGATGATGCAGATACGCAGTATTTT CASSQDDADTQYF
NA many 16 TRBJ2-3 TRBV18 TGTGCCAGCTCACCTTTGGCAACAATTAGCACAGATACGCAGTATTTT CASSPLATISTDTQYF
TRBD1 few 17 TRBJ1-4 TRBV27 TGTGCCAGCAGTTTATCAGGCTGGACAGGCGCCAATGAAAAACTGTTTTTT CASSLSGWTGANEKLFF
NA many 13 TRBJ2-5 TRBV24-1 TGTGCCACCAGCCCTCCCGGAAAAGAGACCCAGTACTTC CATSPPGKETQYF
NA many 14 TRBJ1-5 TRBV12-3/TRBV12-4 TGTGCCAGCAGTCGGCCGAGGACTAATCAGCCCCAGCATTTT CASSRPRTNQPQHF
TRBD2 NA 16 TRBJ2-1 TRBV9 TGTGCCAGCAGCGTACGACTAGCGGGGGGCTACAATGAGCAGTTCTTC CASSVRLAGGYNEQFF
NA many 13 TRBJ2-7 TRBV4-3 TGCGCCAGCAGCCAAGAACAGGGCTACGAGCAGTACTTC CASSQEQGYEQYF
NA many 15 TRBJ2-5 TRBV5-1 TGCGCCAGCAGCTTGGGGGACCTGCGACAAGAGACCCAGTACTTC CASSLGDLRQETQYF
TRBD2 many 17 TRBJ2-3 TRBV4-3 TGCGCCAGCAGCCTCGGGACGGGAGGGCCCCTCACAGATACGCAGTATTTT CASSLGTGGPLTDTQYF
NA many 12 TRBJ2-7 TRBV5-1 TGCGCCAGCAGCCCCACCAGATTCGAGCAGTACTTC CASSPTRFEQYF